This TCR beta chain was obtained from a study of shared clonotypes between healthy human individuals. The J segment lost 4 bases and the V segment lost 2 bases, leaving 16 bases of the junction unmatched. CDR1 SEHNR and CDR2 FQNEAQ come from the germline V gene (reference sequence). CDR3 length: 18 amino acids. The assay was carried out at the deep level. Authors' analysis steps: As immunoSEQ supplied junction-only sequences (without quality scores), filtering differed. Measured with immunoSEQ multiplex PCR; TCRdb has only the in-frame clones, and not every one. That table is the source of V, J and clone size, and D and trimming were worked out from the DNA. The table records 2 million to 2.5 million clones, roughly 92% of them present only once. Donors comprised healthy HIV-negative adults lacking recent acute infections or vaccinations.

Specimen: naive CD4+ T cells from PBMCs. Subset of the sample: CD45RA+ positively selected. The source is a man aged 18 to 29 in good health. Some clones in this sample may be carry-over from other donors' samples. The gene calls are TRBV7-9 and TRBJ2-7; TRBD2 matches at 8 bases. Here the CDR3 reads CASSLIWGIAGYKYEQYF. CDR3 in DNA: TGTGCCAGCAGCTTAATTTGGGGAATAGCGGGATACAAGTACGAGCAGTACTTC. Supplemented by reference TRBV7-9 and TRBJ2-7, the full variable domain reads DTGVSQNPRHKITKRGQNVTFRCDPISEHNRLYWYRQTLGQGPEFLTYFQNEAQLEKSRLLSDRFSAERPKGSFSTLEIQRTEQGDSAMYLCASSLIWGIAGYKYEQYFGPGTRLTVT.